These 29 T cell receptor beta chains were sequenced from one sample in a study of control samples from healthy donors and cancer patients. Produced via immunoSEQ multiplex PCR; TCRdb's table is partial and in-frame only. Among 150,000 to 200,000 clones listed, around 91% were seen once. Material for sequencing was blood. Receptor source: a woman aged 50 to 60 in good health.

This rearrangement joins TRBV20-1 to TRBJ2-5; 8 positions agree with TRBD2. The J segment lost 5 bases and the V segment lost 3 bases, leaving 11 bases of the junction unmatched. The CDR3 contains 15 residues. Looked up from germline, CDR1 is DFQATT and CDR2 is SNEGSKA (reference sequence). This chain's CDR3 is CSASLTRGGLETQYF. The CDR3 bases are TGCAGTGCTAGTCTCACACGGGGGGGCCTCGAGACCCAGTACTTC.

The chain carries TRBV5-5 and TRBJ2-3, with 12 bases lining up with TRBD2. CDR3 length equals 19 residues. Germline V gene data show CDR1 as SGHKS and CDR2 as YYEKEE (reference sequence). Trimming took 1 base from V and 3 from J; bases not matched to a gene: 12. Here the CDR3 DNA reads TGTGCCAGCAGCTTGTACCCCGGCCGACTAGCGGGGGTAACAGATACGCAGTATTTT. It codes for CASSLYPGRLAGVTDTQYF.

The rearrangement links TRBV30 to TRBJ2-1; TRBD2 agrees at 9 bases. CDR1 is GTSNPN and CDR2 is SVGIG in the germline V gene (reference sequence). This CDR3 is 14 amino acids long. The trim removed 1 base at V and 9 bases at J, leaving 7 bases unmatched. CDR3 protein: CAWSGRGGASEQFF. Here the CDR3 DNA reads TGTGCCTGGAGTGGTCGCGGGGGGGCGTCTGAGCAGTTCTTC.

This chain connects TRBV7-2 to TRBJ2-7; D possibly corresponds to TRBD2 (5 bases). This CDR3 has 14 amino acids. Germline loops: CDR1 SGHTA, CDR2 FQGNSA. Trimming stripped 1 base from V and 7 bases from J, with 14 bases between. The DNA of the CDR3 is TGTGCCAGCAGCTTAGTCGGGAAGGTCAGGGAGCAGTACTTC. Its protein product is CASSLVGKVREQYF.

The rearrangement links TRBV3-1 (or the pseudogene TRBV3-2) to TRBJ1-4, with no clear D. The CDR3 totals 11 residues. With 8 bases removed from V and 3 bases from J, the gap between germline ends came to 4 bases. CDR1 is LGHDT, CDR2 YNNKEL, per germline (reference sequence). The CDR3: CASGANEKLFF. The CDR3 nucleotides read TGTGCCAGCGGGGCTAATGAAAAACTGTTTTTT.

V is TRBV7-2 and J is TRBJ1-2, with D maybe TRBD1 (5 bases). The V gene lost 5 bases and the J gene lost 1 base, with 11 bases spanning the gap. CDR1 and CDR2 (germline): SGHTA, FQGNSA. The CDR3 totals 14 residues. This chain's CDR3 is CASSNPTVNYGYTF. CDR3 DNA sequence: TGTGCCAGCAGCAACCCGACAGTTAACTATGGCTACACCTTC. Based on the CDR3 plus reference TRBV7-2 and TRBJ1-2, the full variable domain is GAGVSQSPSNKVTEKGKDVELRCDPISGHTALYWYRQSLGQGLEFLIYFQGNSAPDKSGLPSDRFSAERTGGSVSTLTIQRTQQEDSAVYLCASSNPTVNYGYTFGSGTRLTVV.

This sequence joins TRBV19 and TRBJ2-1; D gene ambiguous. This CDR3 comprises 14 residues. V was shortened by 3 bases and J by 7 bases, with 13 bases between the two germline ends. Germline V gives CDR1 LNHDA, CDR2 SQIVND (reference sequence). CDR3 region: CASSIPTGSNEQFF. The CDR3 DNA is TGTGCCAGTAGTATCCCCACCGGTTCTAATGAGCAGTTCTTC.

This chain joins TRBV19 and TRBJ2-3; tentative D call: TRBD1 (6 bases). The germline gives CDR1 LNHDA, CDR2 SQIVND (reference sequence). The CDR3 is made up of 13 amino acids. V was clipped by 5 bases and J by 7 bases, with 13 bases between them. The CDR3 reads CASSGSRGNTQYF. CDR3 nucleotides: TGTGCCAGTAGTGGAAGCAGGGGAAATACGCAGTATTTT. Variable domain in full (rest from reference TRBV19 and TRBJ2-3): DGGITQSPKYLFRKEGQNVTLSCEQNLNHDAMYWYRQDPGQGLRLIYYSQIVNDFQKGDIAEGYSVSREKKESFPLTVTSAQKNPTAFYLCASSGSRGNTQYFGPGTRLTVL.

The CDR3 reads CASSRRTVANVGEQFF. The DNA for the CDR3 is TGTGCCAGCAGCCGAAGGACAGTCGCGAACGTCGGTGAGCAGTTCTTC. This chain connects TRBV7-8 to TRBJ2-1; a possible D gene is TRBD1 (6 bases). Germline V lookup: CDR1 SGHVS, CDR2 FQNEAQ. The ends were cut back, 5 bases at V and 9 bases at J, with 23 bases in the middle. The CDR3 consists of 16 residues.

The chain is built from TRBV6-6 and TRBJ1-2; 10 bases match TRBD1. V dropped 3 bases and J dropped 4; count of bases not matched to a gene: 2. Germline CDR1 reads MNHNY; CDR2 reads SVGAGI (reference sequence). The CDR3 has 14 amino acids. The CDR3 is CASSYGQGVYGYTF. The CDR3 region has the DNA TGTGCCAGCAGTTATGGACAGGGGGTCTATGGCTACACCTTC.

The chain has TRBV7-2 and TRBJ1-1; no clear D gene. This CDR3 is built from 17 residues. V lost 3 bases to trimming and J lost 0 bases, with 17 bases between them. Germline CDR1 is SGHTA and CDR2 is FQGNSA. Written as DNA, the CDR3 is TGTGCCAGCAGCTTGCGGAGAGGGCAGACCATGAACACTGAAGCTTTCTTT. Translated, it gives CASSLRRGQTMNTEAFF.

The rearrangement links TRBV29-1 to TRBJ2-3; 10 bases fit TRBD2. Germline trimming cut 6 bases from V and 3 bases from J; bases unmatched to any gene: 12. The CDR3 is made up of 16 amino acids. Germline CDR1 reads SQVTM; CDR2 reads ANQGSEA. CDR3 protein: CSVSGLAGAVTDTQYF. For the CDR3, the DNA is TGCAGCGTGTCGGGGCTAGCGGGAGCGGTAACAGATACGCAGTATTTT.

The chain links TRBV11-2 to TRBJ1-4; 9 positions agree with TRBD1. Germline values: CDR1 SGHAT, CDR2 FQNNGV. With 6 bases clipped from V and 6 bases from J, the junction kept 5 bases outside the gene matches. This CDR3 is 14 amino acids long. The CDR3: CASRFWTGDEKLFF. In DNA, the CDR3 is TGTGCCAGCAGATTTTGGACAGGGGATGAAAAACTGTTTTTT.

CDR3 residues: CASSPKGTSGYNEQFF. The CDR3, as DNA: TGTGCCAGCAGCCCCAAAGGGACTAGCGGTTACAATGAGCAGTTCTTC. The J gene is TRBJ2-1, the V gene TRBV7-2; 11 nucleotides align to TRBD2. Unmatched junction bases numbered 7, after V lost 5 bases and J lost 4 bases. Looked up from germline, CDR1 is SGHTA and CDR2 is FQGNSA. The CDR3 sequence is 16 residues long.

The rearrangement joins TRBV7-7 to TRBJ2-4, with 8 bases aligning to TRBD2. CDR3 length equals 12 residues. Germline V lookup: CDR1 SSHAT, CDR2 FNYEAQ (reference sequence). Trimming at V came to 5 bases and at J to 7 bases, leaving 1 base not matched to a gene. CDR3 nucleotides: TGTGCCAGCAGCCCGGGGGGGAACATTCAGTACTTC. As protein: CASSPGGNIQYF.

The rearrangement links TRBV24-1 to TRBJ1-2; D remains ambiguous. The CDR3 is 15 amino acids. Germline V gene sequence: CDR1 KGHDR, CDR2 SFDVKD. The V end was cut by 3 bases, the J end by 2 bases, with 12 bases between. The DNA of the CDR3 is TGTGCCACCAGTGATAGGGATGTCAAGAACTATGGCTACACCTTC. It yields the protein CATSDRDVKNYGYTF.

The gene calls are TRBV5-6 and TRBJ2-5, with D unresolved. The CDR3 has 14 residues. Germline V lookup: CDR1 SGHDT, CDR2 YYEEEE. V gave up 2 bases and J gave up 3 bases, with 11 bases separating them. The CDR3, as DNA: TGTGCCAGCAGCTTTGGAAGTTCGGAAGAGACCCAGTACTTC. Translation gives CASSFGSSEETQYF. The complete variable domain, with remaining parts taken from reference TRBV5-6 and TRBJ2-5, reads DAGVTQSPTHLIKTRGQQVTLRCSPKSGHDTVSWYQQALGQGPQFIFQYYEEEERQRGNFPDRFSGHQFPNYSSELNVNALLLGDSALYLCASSFGSSEETQYFGPGTRLLVL.

The chain uses TRBV3-1 (or the pseudogene TRBV3-2) and TRBJ1-5; D perhaps matches TRBD1 (6 bases). This CDR3 comprises 16 residues. Germline loops: CDR1 LGHDT, CDR2 YNNKEL (reference sequence). Trimming took off 0 bases at V and 5 bases at J, with 14 bases between the two ends. The CDR3 DNA is TGTGCCAGCAGCCAAGATTTTAGGGGGATTTATCAGCCCCAGCATTTT. This encodes CASSQDFRGIYQPQHF.

CDR3 protein: CASRGVRGDEQYF. CDR3 coding DNA: TGCGCCAGCAGGGGTGTGAGGGGGGACGAGCAGTACTTC. This chain uses TRBV5-1 with TRBJ2-7; D might be TRBD1 or TRBD2, each matching 6 bases. The V end was cut by 5 bases, the J end by 5 bases, with 14 bases between. The CDR3 consists of 13 residues. Germline loops: CDR1 SGHRS, CDR2 YFSETQ.

V and J are TRBV2 and TRBJ2-5, with D possibly being TRBD1 or TRBD2 (5 bases each). Trimming took off 4 bases at V and 1 base at J, with 7 bases between the two ends. The CDR3 consists of 13 residues. In germline, CDR1 is SNHLY, CDR2 FYNNEI. CDR3 sequence reads: CASSAGTQETQYF. The CDR3 nucleotides are TGTGCCAGCAGTGCAGGGACCCAAGAGACCCAGTACTTC.

This chain links TRBV2 with TRBJ1-1; D remains ambiguous. The V gene's germline CDR1 is SNHLY and CDR2 FYNNEI. The CDR3 extends over 14 amino acids. V was pared by 4 bases and J by 7 bases, with 16 bases between. The DNA of the CDR3 is TGTGCCAGCAGTGGAGGAGACGGATGGGGTGAAGCTTTCTTT. Encoded protein: CASSGGDGWGEAFF.

The rearrangement uses TRBV28 and TRBJ1-2; perhaps TRBD1 as D (5 bases). The ends were cut back, 5 bases at V and 8 bases at J, with 15 bases in the middle. Germline CDR1 reads MDHEN; CDR2 reads SYDVKM. The length of the CDR3 is 13 residues. This CDR3 reads CASSRGSRPGYTF. As DNA, the CDR3 is TGTGCCAGCAGTAGGGGCTCCCGTCCGGGCTACACCTTC.

This sequence joins TRBV11-2 and TRBJ2-1; 8 nucleotides agree with TRBD2. Germline CDR1 and CDR2: SGHAT and FQNNGV. This CDR3 is built from 17 residues. V gave up 2 bases and J gave up 10 bases; unmatched junction bases: 16. CDR3 sequence reads: CASSLRGSGTFGGEQFF. The CDR3, as DNA: TGTGCCAGCAGCTTACGGGGTAGCGGGACCTTCGGGGGGGAGCAGTTCTTC.

The V call is TRBV7-3, the J call TRBJ1-1; tentative D call: TRBD1 (5 bases). Germline values: CDR1 SGHTA, CDR2 FQGTGA. There are 14 residues in the CDR3. V shed 3 bases and J shed 1 base, with 9 bases lying between them. CDR3 DNA: TGTGCCAGCAGCTTTGGGGGATGGAACACTGAAGCTTTCTTT. Translated: CASSFGGWNTEAFF.

The V and J genes are TRBV7-3 and TRBJ1-1; D may be TRBD1 (6 bases). The CDR3 length is 14 residues. With 4 bases removed from V and 0 bases from J, the gap between germline ends came to 9 bases. Per germline, CDR1 SGHTA and CDR2 FQGTGA. DNA of the CDR3: TGTGCCAGCAGCTCGGGGACATTGAACACTGAAGCTTTCTTT. Translating gives CASSSGTLNTEAFF.

The chain carries TRBV6-5 and TRBJ2-7; D ambiguous. The germline CDR1 and CDR2 sequences are MNHEY and SVGAGI. Trimming pared 7 bases from V and 3 bases from J, leaving 13 bases between. The length of the CDR3 is 13 residues. The CDR3 DNA is TGTGCCAGCACCCGAGGTCCCCTCTACGAGCAGTACTTC. Its translation: CASTRGPLYEQYF.

The rearrangement joins TRBV15 to TRBJ2-2; 11 positions match TRBD2. V shed 0 bases, J shed 0 bases, and the junction held 3 bases outside the gene matches. Per germline, CDR1 LNHNV and CDR2 YYDKDF (reference sequence). This CDR3 is 18 amino acids long. CDR3 nucleotide sequence: TGTGCCACCAGCAGAGATTTAGCGGGAGGGTCGAACACCGGGGAGCTGTTTTTT. Residues: CATSRDLAGGSNTGELFF.

This rearrangement joins TRBV3-1 (or the pseudogene TRBV3-2) to TRBJ2-6; D may be TRBD1 or TRBD2 (5 bases each). The CDR3 loop spans 17 amino acids. The V end was cut by 0 bases, the J end by 3 bases, with 12 bases between. Germline CDR1 is LGHDT and CDR2 is YNNKEL (reference sequence). The CDR3 loop is CASSQDLRGVGANVLTF. CDR3 DNA sequence: TGTGCCAGCAGCCAAGATTTAAGAGGGGTTGGGGCCAACGTCCTGACTTTC.

The CDR3 loop reads CASSIWQANLYSNQPQHF. DNA of the CDR3: TGTGCCAGTAGTATTTGGCAGGCAAATTTATATAGCAATCAGCCCCAGCATTTT. The rearrangement uses TRBV19 and TRBJ1-5, with D uncertain. CDR1 LNHDA and CDR2 SQIVND come from the germline V gene (reference sequence). The CDR3 runs 18 residues. V was clipped by 3 bases and J by 0 bases, with 18 bases between them. The full variable domain, its missing parts supplied by reference TRBV19 and TRBJ1-5, is DGGITQSPKYLFRKEGQNVTLSCEQNLNHDAMYWYRQDPGQGLRLIYYSQIVNDFQKGDIAEGYSVSREKKESFPLTVTSAQKNPTAFYLCASSIWQANLYSNQPQHFGDGTRLSIL.